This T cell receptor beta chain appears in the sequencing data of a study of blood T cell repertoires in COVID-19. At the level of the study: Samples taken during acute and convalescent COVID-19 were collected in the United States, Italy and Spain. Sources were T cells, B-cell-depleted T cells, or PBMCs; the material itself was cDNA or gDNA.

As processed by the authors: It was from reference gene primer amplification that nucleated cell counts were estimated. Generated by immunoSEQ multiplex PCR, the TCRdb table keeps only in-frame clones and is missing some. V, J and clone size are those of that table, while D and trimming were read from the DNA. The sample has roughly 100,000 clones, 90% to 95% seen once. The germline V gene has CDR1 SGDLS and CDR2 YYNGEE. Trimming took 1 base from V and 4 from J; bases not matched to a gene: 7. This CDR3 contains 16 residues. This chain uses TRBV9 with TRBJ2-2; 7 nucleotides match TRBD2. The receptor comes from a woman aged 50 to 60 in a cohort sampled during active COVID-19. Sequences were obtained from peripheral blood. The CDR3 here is CASSVLSGESTGELFF. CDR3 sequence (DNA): TGTGCCAGCAGCGTACTAAGCGGGGAGAGCACCGGGGAGCTGTTTTTT.